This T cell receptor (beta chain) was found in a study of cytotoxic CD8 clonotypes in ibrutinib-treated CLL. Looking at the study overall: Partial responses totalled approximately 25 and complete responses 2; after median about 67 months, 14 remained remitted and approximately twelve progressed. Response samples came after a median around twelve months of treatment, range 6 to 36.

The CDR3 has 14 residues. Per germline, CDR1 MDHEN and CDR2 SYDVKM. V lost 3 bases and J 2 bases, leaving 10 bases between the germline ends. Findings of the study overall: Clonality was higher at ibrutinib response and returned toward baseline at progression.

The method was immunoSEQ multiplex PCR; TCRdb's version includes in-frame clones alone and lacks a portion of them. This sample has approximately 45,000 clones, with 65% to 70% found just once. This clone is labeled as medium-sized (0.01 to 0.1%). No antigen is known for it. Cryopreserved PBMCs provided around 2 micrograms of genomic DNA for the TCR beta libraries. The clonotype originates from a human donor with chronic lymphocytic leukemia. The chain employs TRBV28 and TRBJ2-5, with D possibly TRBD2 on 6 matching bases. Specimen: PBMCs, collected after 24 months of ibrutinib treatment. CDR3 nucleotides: TGTGCCAGCAGTTTTGCGGGACGGCAAGAGACCCAGTACTTC. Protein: CASSFAGRQETQYF.